The T cell receptor (beta chain) under discussion was sequenced for a study of blood T cells in healthy people across ages (dated by TCRdb to between 2014 and 2016). For the wider study: In model experiments, roughly one uniquely barcoded TCR beta cDNA molecule per two T cells was captured by template switching. Age-related changes in TCR beta repertoire diversity were measured in the study by deep sequencing normalized with unique cDNA molecular identifiers. The donors were split into four age groups: young (average 16 years), middle-aged (over 35), aged (62) and long-lived (approximately 89). Using the same blood draw, the study looked at two additional independent replicas of 1 million unique cDNA reads for two donors, one aged 18 to 30 and the other aged 80 or older.

Regarding this clonotype: It lacks a known antigen. Base qualities are not provided; no much larger clone lies one nucleotide away.

The library was prepared using 5' RACE. Sequencing instrument: Illumina HiSeq 2500. A second PCR of about 6 to 12 cycles was run with a J-beta primer mix and a sample-barcoded 5' primer. A template-switch 5' adaptor carrying 12 random nucleotides introduced a unique molecular identifier onto each TCR beta cDNA molecule. Each sample yielded at least 2.5 million CDR3-containing paired-end reads. The Mint cDNA synthesis kit, primed by a TRBC-specific oligonucleotide, was used to synthesize first-strand cDNA from all RNA. Following uracil-DNA glycosylase treatment, all cDNA underwent a first 18-cycle PCR with the universal primers M1SS and BC2_uni_R. The paper's processing steps were these. Normalization of each sample was performed by random selection of 1 million high-quality reads, each carrying a distinct molecular identifier. Instead of being binned into consensus sequences, reads that shared molecular identifiers were thrown out. MiTCR, run with a Q25 quality threshold and the strictest error-elimination algorithm, handled CDR3 identification, clonotype clustering and error correction. A nonparametric unseen species model with Euler transformation was used to estimate lower-bound total TCR beta diversity. TCRdb trimmed the raw reads at Q25, called clones with MiXCR and kept productive beta chains. Each CDR3 protein gets just one entry, which takes the most common genes and DNA from the rows behind it. Clone size and V and J calls follow TCRdb, not the original study. This sample gives about 540,000 distinct CDR3 sequences in total; about 24% of them show up just once. Together, the top ten hold roughly 10% of the sample.

From cysteine to phenylalanine, the CDR3 is 16 amino acids long. The kept DNA is CDR3 alone, 48 bases in frame from the first base. The germline V and J ends show losses of 6 bases and 6 bases respectively, and no gene match explains 10 bases of the junction. CDR1 is given as KGHDR and CDR2 as SFDVKD, both from the germline V gene. Beyond this particular receptor, the publication reports: The CMV infection status of donors was not known, potentially confounding age-related changes in expanded clonotypes. Compared with the aged group, more naive CD4+ T cells, fewer expanded clones and increased TCR diversity were shown by the long-lived group, suggesting age selection. Estimates of total diversity based on one million sequenced T cells were considered lower bounds and underestimates. Because profiling used bulk unsorted PBMCs, naive and antigen-experienced compartments could not be compared conclusively. As age increased, observed TCR beta diversity per million T cells dropped in a roughly linear way, and a significant reduction was already evident by age 40. Observed TCR beta diversity correlated strongly with the percentage of naive T cells measured by flow cytometry.

Systemically healthy Caucasian individuals from Russia, approximately 39 in total and aged about 6 to 95 years, were included as donors. Around 10 milliliters of peripheral blood were collected from each donor into EDTA-treated Vacutainer tubes. Ficoll-Paque density-gradient centrifugation was used to isolate PBMCs, with at least 7 million obtained per sample. Trizol reagent was used to extract total RNA from PBMCs, with at least 5 micrograms per sample. Naive CD45RAhigh/CD27high T cell percentages were measured by flow cytometry on a PBMC aliquot from every donor. The same specimen was also included in a second study, on T cells of mothers and their children. The second study also describes: Nine systemically healthy Caucasian individuals, comprising three mothers and their six children, were included as donors. cDNA synthesis consumed the entire amount of extracted RNA, loaded at approximately 1.4 ug RNA in each 15 ul reaction. In the second PCR, the M1S primer added sample barcodes and 2-4 random nucleotides. Over 9.5 million TCR beta CDR3 reads were obtained for each mother, and around 2.7 million reads were obtained for each child. Thymic selection shapes the output of TCR recombination in a similar way in related and unrelated pairs, and inherited differences have a minor effect. Normalized repertoire overlap in related mother-child pairs was always slightly higher than in unrelated mother-child pairs, but the difference was never significant. No persistent microchimeric T cell clones were detected, at a sensitivity of around 100 clones per million clonotypes. The study used deep NGS to compare TCR beta repertoires of mothers and children, seeking features distinguishing related mother-child pairs from unrelated individuals. Mothers averaged around 43 +/- 4 years of age and children averaged roughly 11 +/- 4 years. After adapters were ligated using NEBNext reagents, the libraries underwent 100+100 nt paired-end sequencing on an Illumina HiSeq 2000. To prevent cross-contamination, the mother and child libraries were prepared one month apart and sequenced in separate runs. For each donor, between about 500,000 and 2,200,000 distinct TCR beta clonotypes were identified. Naive TCR beta clonotypes were estimated from low-frequency clonotypes matched to each donor's FACS-determined naive share, without sorting.

Recombination linked TRBV24-1 to TRBJ2-5, with 12 bases aligning to TRBD1. The sample comprised blood. This clonotype originated in a boy aged 5-17 years in good health. The DNA sequence is as follows: TGTGCCACCAGTTTATATGGGACAGGGGGCCTGAAGACCCAGTACTTC. Its protein product is CATSLYGTGGLKTQYF.